The clone carrying this TCR beta chain came up a few times. The CDR3 loop spans 13 amino acids. Trimming left V 2 bases short and J 4 bases short, with 8 bases between. Donors had localized lung adenocarcinoma, a non-small cell lung cancer. The sample comes from a study of CD4 and CD8 cells across lung adenocarcinoma regions. TCRdb re-called the PCR reads through MiXCR, storing one row per CDR3 protein. Of about 12,000 distinct CDR3 sequences listed, approximately 50% are singletons. The sequence came from a male donor with lung adenocarcinoma. The CD4 and CD8 labels of this study may be unreliable. Source material: CD8+ T cells from the margin of a lung tumor. The rearrangement links TRBV12-3 or TRBV12-4 to TRBJ1-2; D gene unclear. The CDR3 DNA is TGTGCCAGCAGTTTAATCCTGATCTATGGCTACACCTTC. The encoded protein is CASSLILIYGYTF.